These 21 T cell receptor beta chains were all obtained from the same sample, sequenced in a study of blood T cell repertoires in COVID-19. This table comes from immunoSEQ multiplex PCR, and its TCRdb copy is limited to in-frame clones, with some not included. The sample consists of under 300,000 clones, about 85% of them appearing once. The sample comprised PBMCs or T cells enriched from blood (not recorded which). Receptor source: a woman aged 45-60 years who had been exposed to COVID-19.

Written as DNA, the CDR3 is TGTGCCAGTAGTATAGTCCCAGGGTCCGGGGAGCTGTTTTTT. Protein: CASSIVPGSGELFF. The chain uses TRBV19 and TRBJ2-2; D possibly corresponds to TRBD1 (5 bases). The CDR3 is 14 amino acids. CDR1 and CDR2 from the germline V gene are LNHDA and SQIVND (reference sequence). The ends were cut back, 1 base at V and 6 bases at J, with 9 bases in the middle.

The chain is built from TRBV11-2 and TRBJ1-2; perhaps TRBD1 as D (6 bases). The length of the CDR3 is 14 residues. The germline V gene encodes CDR1 SGHAT and CDR2 FQNNGV. The ends were cut back, 4 bases at V and 10 bases at J, with 19 bases in the middle. The CDR3 nucleotides read TGTGCCAGCAGCTCGACACAGGGAACCCCTATCTACACCTTC. This translates into CASSSTQGTPIYTF.

The chain has TRBV18 and TRBJ2-2; weak D call: TRBD2 (5 bases). The CDR3 is 13 residues long. Trimming took off 5 bases at V and 6 bases at J, with 10 bases between the two ends. CDR1 is KGHSH and CDR2 is LQKENI in the germline V gene. This chain's CDR3 is CASSTTRAGELFF. CDR3 DNA: TGTGCCAGCTCAACAACTAGGGCCGGGGAGCTGTTTTTT. Full variable domain (missing parts from reference TRBV18 and TRBJ2-2): NAGVMQNPRHLVRRRGQEARLRCSPMKGHSHVYWYRQLPEEGLKFMVYLQKENIIDESGMPKERFSAEFPKEGPSILRIQQVVRGDSAAYFCASSTTRAGELFFGEGSRLTVL.

CDR3 sequence (DNA): TGTGCCAGCTCACTCTCCCCGGGACAGGGGGAGACCCAGTACTTC. Translated, it gives CASSLSPGQGETQYF. The chain recombines TRBV18 with TRBJ2-5, with TRBD1 matching over 10 bases. Germline CDR1 and CDR2: KGHSH and LQKENI. CDR3 length: 15 amino acids. The V segment lost 4 bases and the J segment 5 bases; nucleotides outside the gene matches: 7.

This chain links TRBV25-1 with TRBJ1-1, with 12 bases fitting TRBD1. With 7 bases clipped from V and 6 bases from J, the junction kept 6 bases outside the gene matches. Looked up from germline, CDR1 is MGHDK and CDR2 is SYGVNS. The CDR3 spans 14 residues. CDR3 region: CASTSGTGGPEAFF. The CDR3 nucleotides are TGTGCCAGCACCTCCGGGACAGGGGGCCCTGAAGCTTTCTTT.

The genes are TRBV27 and TRBJ2-2; D is perhaps TRBD2 (5 bases). V lost 5 bases, J lost 6 bases, and 7 bases lay in between. The CDR3 covers 12 residues. Germline CDR1 and CDR2: MNHEY and SMNVEV (reference sequence). CDR3 DNA sequence: TGTGCCAGCAGTCGGGGTTCCGGGGAGCTGTTTTTT. Translated, it gives CASSRGSGELFF.

The genes are TRBV25-1 and TRBJ2-5; 12 bases align to TRBD2. Germline values: CDR1 MGHDK, CDR2 SYGVNS. With V trimmed by 4 bases and J by 1 base, 7 bases remained unmatched. CDR3 size: 17 residues. DNA for the CDR3: TGTGCCAGCAGTGGCTTAACTAGCGGGGGGTTCCAAGAGACCCAGTACTTC. Encoded protein: CASSGLTSGGFQETQYF.

The chain links TRBV2 to TRBJ1-1; a possible D gene is TRBD1 (6 bases). Germline V gene data show CDR1 as SNHLY and CDR2 as FYNNEI. Trimming cost V 4 bases and J 3 bases, with 12 bases left between them. The CDR3 is 14 amino acids. Written as DNA, the CDR3 is TGTGCCAGCAGTGTAGGGGGAGTGGACACTGAAGCTTTCTTT. Amino acid sequence: CASSVGGVDTEAFF. The full variable domain, with the rest looked up from reference TRBV2 and TRBJ1-1, is EPEVTQTPSHQVTQMGQEVILRCVPISNHLYFYWYRQILGQKVEFLVSFYNNEISEKSEIFDDQFSVERPDGSNFTLKIRSTKLEDSAMYFCASSVGGVDTEAFFGQGTRLTVV.

The chain is built from TRBV18 and TRBJ2-3; maybe TRBD2 (6 bases). The CDR3 runs to 15 residues. Germline V gene data show CDR1 as KGHSH and CDR2 as LQKENI. The V end lost 7 bases, the J end lost 10 bases, and 24 bases lay between the germline ends. The CDR3: CASFSGQGRLESQYF. CDR3 bases: TGTGCCAGCTTTTCCGGCCAGGGTAGACTAGAATCGCAGTATTTT.

The table lists this clone with a few counts. This chain connects TRBV20-1 to TRBJ1-6; the match to TRBD1 covers 9 bases. CDR3 length equals 16 residues. J lost 5 bases, V lost 3 bases, and 8 bases had no gene match. Germline loops: CDR1 DFQATT, CDR2 SNEGSKA (reference sequence). The CDR3 loop is CSASDPRTGDNSPLHF. In DNA form, the CDR3 reads TGCAGTGCTAGTGACCCTAGGACAGGGGATAATTCACCCCTCCACTTT.

This clone turned up a few times. The chain employs TRBV5-1 and TRBJ2-2; 7 bases are a match to TRBD1. This CDR3 has 14 residues. Germline V CDR1 and CDR2: SGHRS, YFSETQ. The J segment lost 9 bases and the V segment lost 4 bases, leaving 9 bases of the junction unmatched. The CDR3 bases are TGCGCCAGCAGCGATAAAATAGGGGGCCGGGAGCTGTTTTTT. Its protein product is CASSDKIGGRELFF.

V gene TRBV5-1 combines with J gene TRBJ1-3; D unresolved. Germline-derived CDR1 and CDR2 are SGHRS and YFSETQ. The CDR3 sequence is 16 residues long. Trimming pared 2 bases from V and 3 bases from J, leaving 15 bases between. Here the CDR3 DNA reads TGCGCCAGCAGCTTTTCAAACGGAGGGTTTGGAAACACCATATATTTT. Amino acid sequence: CASSFSNGGFGNTIYF.

The V and J genes are TRBV7-2 and TRBJ1-5; D perhaps matches TRBD1 (5 bases). CDR1 is SGHTA, CDR2 FQGNSA, per germline. Trimming removed 2 bases from V and 8 bases from J, with 10 bases in between. The CDR3 extends over 13 amino acids. The CDR3 DNA reads as TGTGCCAGCAGCTTAATCCGGGGGGAGCCCCAGCATTTT. Protein product: CASSLIRGEPQHF.

This chain uses TRBV6-5 with TRBJ1-6; 7 nucleotides match TRBD1. Unmatched junction bases numbered 6, after V lost 4 bases and J lost 9 bases. The germline CDR1 and CDR2 sequences are MNHEY and SVGAGI. This CDR3 has 14 amino acids. CDR3 coding DNA: TGTGCCAGCAGTTCGATCCGACAGGGTTCACCCCTCCACTTT. Its protein is CASSSIRQGSPLHF.

The rearrangement uses TRBV4-1 and TRBJ1-1; unclear D gene. Per the germline V gene, CDR1 is MGHRA and CDR2 is YSYEKL. Between the trimmed V and J ends, which lost 3 bases and 5 bases, there was a span of 10 bases. This CDR3 contains 13 residues. This chain's CDR3 is CASSHLTRTEAFF. The CDR3, as DNA: TGCGCCAGCAGCCATCTTACCAGGACTGAAGCTTTCTTT.

CDR3 sequence reads: CASSSTMNTEAFF. The CDR3 region has the DNA TGTGCCAGCAGTTCAACTATGAACACTGAAGCTTTCTTT. This rearrangement joins TRBV6-5 to TRBJ1-1; D is uncertain. CDR1 is MNHEY and CDR2 is SVGAGI in the germline V gene. This CDR3 has 13 amino acids. Trimming cost V 4 bases and J 0 bases, with 6 bases left between them.

This chain links TRBV28 with TRBJ1-1; D remains unclear. The germline V and J ends were trimmed by 3 bases and 4 bases, with 12 bases remaining between them. The CDR3 extends over 14 amino acids. Germline CDR1 reads MDHEN; CDR2 reads SYDVKM. In DNA, the CDR3 is TGTGCCAGCAGTTTGAACCGGGGAGGCACTGAAGCTTTCTTT. Its protein product is CASSLNRGGTEAFF.

The chain carries TRBV28 and TRBJ1-2; the D gene is possibly TRBD1 (5 bases). The V end was cut by 3 bases, the J end by 8 bases, with 13 bases between. This CDR3 has 13 amino acids. From germline, CDR1 is MDHEN and CDR2 SYDVKM. CDR3 in DNA: TGTGCCAGCAGTTTCCCTGGGGGGATCGGCTACACCTTC. Its protein is CASSFPGGIGYTF.

This chain uses TRBV6-5 with TRBJ1-3, with unresolved D. The length of the CDR3 is 14 residues. The germline V gene has CDR1 MNHEY and CDR2 SVGAGI. V dropped 2 bases and J dropped 4 bases, with 9 bases sitting between them. CDR3 coding DNA: TGTGCCAGCAGTTACGCAGGCGCGGGAAACACCATATATTTT. Translation: CASSYAGAGNTIYF.

The chain recombines TRBV5-1 with TRBJ2-5; 7 bases align to TRBD2. Germline trimming cut 4 bases from V and 6 bases from J; bases unmatched to any gene: 9. This CDR3 has 14 residues. In germline, CDR1 is SGHRS, CDR2 YFSETQ. CDR3 protein: CASSPAGASQTQYF. CDR3 DNA: TGCGCCAGCAGCCCCGCGGGAGCTTCCCAGACCCAGTACTTC.

This clone was recorded many times. One junction end does not reproduce the germline sequence, and a read error may be involved. The V and J genes are TRBV14 and TRBJ1-2; 9 bases align to TRBD1. Per germline, CDR1 SGHDN and CDR2 FVKESK. This CDR3 contains 13 residues. The CDR3 DNA sequence: TGTGCCAGCAGCCAAGATTTGGGACAGGGATCGTCCTTC. Amino acid sequence: CASSQDLGQGSSF.